The T cell receptor beta chain described here comes from a study of blood T cell repertoires in COVID-19. Libraries were prepared by immunoSEQ multiplex PCR; TCRdb keeps only in-frame clonotypes and omits some of them. This table holds 250,000 to 300,000 clones, 88% found once. A single count supports this clone. This study enrolled people aged about 18 to 100 from around 25 US geographic areas. CDR3 length equals 14 residues. Germline CDR1 and CDR2: LNHDA and SQIVND (reference sequence). Trimming stripped 10 bases from V and 0 bases from J, with 13 bases between. The chain recombines TRBV19 with TRBJ1-5; maybe TRBD1 (6 bases). The material sequenced was PBMCs or T cells enriched from blood (not recorded which). The receptor was derived from a woman aged 55-75 years in a cohort exposed to, infected with or recovered from COVID-19 (not recorded which). The DNA for the CDR3 is TGTGCCACCATGGACAGAAATAGCAATCAGCCCCAGCATTTT. Its protein product is CATMDRNSNQPQHF.